This TCR beta chain was found in a study of T cells in Graves' hyperthyroidism and ophthalmopathy. The germline V and J ends were trimmed by 2 bases and 10 bases, with 12 bases remaining between them. Germline V gives CDR1 GTSNPN, CDR2 SVGIG (reference sequence). The CDR3 is 13 residues long. This clonotype came up a few times. Regions amplified from RNA transcripts were the TCR beta CDR3 regions. First-round RT-PCR targeting the TCR CDR3 was performed with the HTBI primer set. TCRdb re-derived calls from the multiplex PCR reads in MiXCR, one entry per CDR3 protein. The sample has under 350,000 distinct CDR3 sequences, around 20% seen once.

The clonotype was recovered from a woman between 50 and 59 years old with Graves' hyperthyroidism. V is TRBV30 and J is TRBJ1-6; D call uncertain. The sample taken for sequencing was blood. CDR3 in DNA: TGTGCCTGGAGTAGTTGGCCAGAGTCACCCCTCCACTTT. Its translation is CAWSSWPESPLHF.